This entry concerns a single T cell receptor (beta chain). This sample is part of a study of shared clonotypes between healthy human individuals. V was clipped by 5 bases and J by 5 bases, with 22 bases between them. Per the germline V gene, CDR1 is SGHAT and CDR2 is FQNNGV. The CDR3 is 16 amino acids. Once extracted for a subset, genomic DNA was divided evenly among several immunoSEQ plates. Libraries were prepared by immunoSEQ multiplex PCR; TCRdb keeps only in-frame clonotypes and omits some of them. The sample shows more than 1 million clones, 70% to 80% of them seen only once. Sequenced material: memory CD4+ T cells from PBMCs. The subset here: CD45RA-negative fraction. The chain carries TRBV11-2 and TRBJ2-7; D may be TRBD1 (7 bases). The sequence derives from a man younger than 35 in good health. Some clones in this sample may be carry-over from other donors' samples. CDR3 loop: CASSAYIWRGPHEQYF. The CDR3 DNA follows: TGTGCCAGCAGCGCCTACATTTGGAGGGGGCCCCACGAGCAGTACTTC.